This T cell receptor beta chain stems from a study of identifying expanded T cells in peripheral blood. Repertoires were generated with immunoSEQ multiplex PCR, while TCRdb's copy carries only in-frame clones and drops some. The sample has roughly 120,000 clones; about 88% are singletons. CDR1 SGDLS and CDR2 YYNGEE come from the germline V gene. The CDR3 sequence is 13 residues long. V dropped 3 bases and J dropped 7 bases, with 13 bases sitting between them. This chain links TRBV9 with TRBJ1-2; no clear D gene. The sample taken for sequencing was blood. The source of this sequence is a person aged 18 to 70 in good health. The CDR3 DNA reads TGTGCCAGCAGCGCCCCCCAATCAAGTGGCTACACCTTC. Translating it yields CASSAPQSSGYTF. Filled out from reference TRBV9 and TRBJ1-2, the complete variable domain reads DSGVTQTPKHLITATGQRVTLRCSPRSGDLSVYWYQQSLDQGLQFLIQYYNGEERAKGNILERFSAQQFPDLHSELNLSSLELGDSALYFCASSAPQSSGYTFGSGTRLTVV.